This T cell receptor beta chain was identified during a study of shared clonotypes between healthy human individuals. Regarding the study as a whole: Measured sharing among donors was expected to vary with sequencing depth. Collection of samples was limited to blood; tissue repertoires likely differ.

Naive CD8 cells, CD45RO-negative and positively selected for CCR7, excluded terminally differentiated effector memory CD45RA+ cells. As regards this clone: Its specificity is unknown.

The CDR3 contains 12 residues. The germline V gene encodes CDR1 MNHEY and CDR2 SVGAGI. Trimming stripped 6 bases from V and 10 bases from J, with 15 bases between. Some clones are missing from TCRdb's copy, which holds only in-frame ones; the method was immunoSEQ multiplex PCR. Of more than 2 million clones listed, approximately 92% were seen once; the top ten hold 1.5% to 2%. This clonotype was sampled from a man younger than 35 in good health. Some clones in this sample may be carry-over from other donors' samples. The V call is TRBV6-5, the J call TRBJ2-5; D possibly corresponds to TRBD2 (6 bases). The sequencing sample was made of naive CD8+ T cells from PBMCs. The CDR3 DNA follows: TGTGCCAGCAGCGACCCAGACGGGGGCCAGTACTTC. Translated, it gives CASSDPDGGQYF.